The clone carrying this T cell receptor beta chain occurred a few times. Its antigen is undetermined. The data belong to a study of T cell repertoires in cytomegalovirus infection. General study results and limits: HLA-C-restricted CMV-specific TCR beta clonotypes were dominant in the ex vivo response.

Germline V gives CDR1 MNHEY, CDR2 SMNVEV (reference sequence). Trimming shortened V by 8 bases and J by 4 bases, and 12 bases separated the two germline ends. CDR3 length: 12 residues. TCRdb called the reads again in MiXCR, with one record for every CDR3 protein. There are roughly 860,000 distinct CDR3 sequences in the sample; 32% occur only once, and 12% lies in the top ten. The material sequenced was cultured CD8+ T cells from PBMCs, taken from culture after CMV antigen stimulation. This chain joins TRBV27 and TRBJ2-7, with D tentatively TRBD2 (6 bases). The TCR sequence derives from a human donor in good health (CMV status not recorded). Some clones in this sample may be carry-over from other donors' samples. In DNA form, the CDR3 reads TGTGCCAGCGGCTTTGGGGGGTACGAGCAGTACTTC. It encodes CASGFGGYEQYF.